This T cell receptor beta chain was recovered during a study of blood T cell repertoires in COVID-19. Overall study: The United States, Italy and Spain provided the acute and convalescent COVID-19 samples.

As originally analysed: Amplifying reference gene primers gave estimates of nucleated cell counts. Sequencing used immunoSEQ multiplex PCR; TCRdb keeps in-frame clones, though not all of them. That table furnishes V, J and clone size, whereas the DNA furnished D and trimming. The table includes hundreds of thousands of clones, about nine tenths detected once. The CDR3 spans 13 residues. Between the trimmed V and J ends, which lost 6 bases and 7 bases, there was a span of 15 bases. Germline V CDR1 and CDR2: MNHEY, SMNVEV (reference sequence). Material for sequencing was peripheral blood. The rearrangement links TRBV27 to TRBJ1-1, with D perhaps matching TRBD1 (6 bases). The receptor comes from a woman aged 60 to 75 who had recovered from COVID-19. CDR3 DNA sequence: TGTGCCAGCAGACAACAGGGTCGGGGTGAAGCTTTCTTT. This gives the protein CASRQQGRGEAFF.